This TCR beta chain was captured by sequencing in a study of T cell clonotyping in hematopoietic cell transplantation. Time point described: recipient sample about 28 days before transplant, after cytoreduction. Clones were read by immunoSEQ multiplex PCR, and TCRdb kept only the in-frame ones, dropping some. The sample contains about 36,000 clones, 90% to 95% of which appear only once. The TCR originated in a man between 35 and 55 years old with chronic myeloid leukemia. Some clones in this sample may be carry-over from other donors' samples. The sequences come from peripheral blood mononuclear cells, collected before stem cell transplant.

CDR3 sequence (DNA): TGTGCCTGGAGCAGACAGGTTGGGAGCAATCAGCCCCAGCATTTT. This translates into CAWSRQVGSNQPQHF. J is TRBJ1-5 and V is TRBV30; D may be TRBD1 (6 bases). Germline V gene sequence: CDR1 GTSNPN, CDR2 SVGIG (reference sequence). V was pared by 3 bases and J by 1 base, with 13 bases between. There are 15 residues in the CDR3.